The subject of this entry is one T cell receptor beta chain. Its antigen is as yet unknown. This CDR3 is built from 11 residues. Looked up from germline, CDR1 is LNHDA and CDR2 is SQIVND (reference sequence). V was clipped by 10 bases and J by 5 bases, with 11 bases between them. This sample was included in a study of beta chain features in type 1 diabetes. Study-wide findings and caveats: Type 1 diabetes patients had TCRB CDR3s that were shorter (moderately but significantly so) in all four CD4+ subsets. cDNA-based reads could over-represent cells with high TCR expression.

The study reverse transcribed the entire isolated RNA, so it sequenced expressed TCRB transcripts. Profiled with immunoSEQ multiplex PCR; TCRdb holds only in-frame clones, not every one. In the table there are 970,000 or so clones, 15% to 20% of which are singletons. The sequenced sample was naive CD4+ T cells from blood. This TCR came from a woman between 18 and 29 years old in good health. V is TRBV19 and J is TRBJ1-1; a possible D gene is TRBD1 (6 bases). The CDR3 sequence is CATRGGTEAFF. The CDR3 DNA sequence: TGTGCCACCAGAGGGGGGACTGAAGCTTTCTTT.